This T cell receptor (beta chain) was documented in a study of a mutant IDH1 vaccine in newly diagnosed glioma (dated by TCRdb to 2020 to 2022). Study-level background: Vaccination began 4-6 weeks after radiotherapy alone, or alongside temozolomide cycles in the chemotherapy-containing groups. Longitudinal TCRB deep sequencing was done for some 26 treated patients, wherever samples were available for exploratory analyses. Visit V12 was the week-35 safety follow-up and visit V13 was the week-47 end of study. Prior to enrollment, patients had been given standard therapy consisting of radiotherapy alone, temozolomide alone, or radiochemotherapy with temozolomide, with the combination given to most patients. Of the approximately 33 treated patients, approximately 62% were male and roughly 38% were female, and a mean age of 40.4 years was recorded. Six visits were used for peripheral blood collection: V03 (baseline), V05, V07, V10, V12 and V13. The study at large found these results: Immune responses induced by the vaccine were seen in 90% to 95% of patients across multiple MHC alleles. Changes in the top peripheral T cell clonotypes picked up by TCRB sequencing did not appear to be linked to pseudoprogression. PBMC samples for TCRB deep sequencing were selected based on availability. According to the authors, sample limitations meant that analyses of patient blood samples could not be reproduced.

Libraries were made using the immunoSEQ multiplex PCR assay. Following the manufacturer's protocol, the hsTCRB Kit was used to amplify rearranged TCR beta chain sequences. TCRB libraries were sequenced on an Illumina MiSeq. The published analysis was carried out like this. The proprietary platform of the kit vendor was used for demultiplexing, trimming and gene mapping. Drawn from immuneACCESS, this table holds only the in-frame rearrangements with V and J called that TCRdb kept. Clones are partly lost; checked studies trace under half to an unresolved V gene and leave the rest unexplained. V and J calls and clone size come straight from that table; D and trimming were deduced from the DNA. The sample table records approximately 50,000 clones; around 80% of these occur just once. Of the sample, less than 5.5% falls within the top ten clones. The sample's time point, from its label and the paper: week 47, end of study. Every vaccine dose consisted of 300 ug of a 20-mer mutant IDH1 peptide in Montanide, administered subcutaneously together with topical imiquimod. Patients were given eight vaccinations, in weeks 1, 3, 5, 7, 11, 15, 19 and 23, which matched visits V03 through V10. Donors had newly diagnosed WHO grade 3 or 4 IDH1-mutant astrocytomas with loss of nuclear ATRX. The samples were drawn from NOA16, a multicentre, single-arm, open-label phase I trial in Germany that tested a mutant IDH1 peptide vaccine in humans for the first time. Genomic DNA for TCRB sequencing was extracted from EDTA blood using the DNeasy Blood and Tissue Kit.

Trimming costs V 0 bases and J 4 bases, and their ends lie 13 bases apart. CDR1 SGHRS and CDR2 YFSETQ were looked up in the germline V gene. The CDR3 goes from the cysteine to the phenylalanine over 15 residues. Only the CDR3 part of the read is kept: 45 bases, read in frame from the first base. As to this clone: No cognate antigen has been identified for it. No base quality values were provided; no much bigger clone lies one nucleotide off.

The origin of this receptor is a middle-aged woman with glioma. Some clones in this sample may be carry-over from other donors' samples. The receptor chain draws on TRBV5-1 and TRBJ1-1, with no confidently assigned D gene. The source was PBMCs, collected from a glioma patient whose treatment included an IDH1 peptide vaccine. The CDR3 reads CASSLAGGFFTEAFF. Read as DNA, the sequence is TGCGCCAGCAGCTTGGCCGGTGGTTTCTTCACTGAAGCTTTCTTT.